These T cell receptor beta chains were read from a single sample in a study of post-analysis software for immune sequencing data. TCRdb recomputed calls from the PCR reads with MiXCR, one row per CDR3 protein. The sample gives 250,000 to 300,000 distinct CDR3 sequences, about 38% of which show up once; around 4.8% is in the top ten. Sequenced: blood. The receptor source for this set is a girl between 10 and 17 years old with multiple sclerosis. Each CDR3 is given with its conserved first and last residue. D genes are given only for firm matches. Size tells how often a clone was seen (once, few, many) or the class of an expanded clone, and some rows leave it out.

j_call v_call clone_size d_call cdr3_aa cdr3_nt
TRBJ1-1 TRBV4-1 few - CASSHPAGLAPLNTEAFF TGCGCCAGCAGCCACCCCGCGGGGTTAGCACCCTTGAACACTGAAGCTTTCTTT
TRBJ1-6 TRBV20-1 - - CSARVGAGHNSPLHF TGCAGTGCTAGAGTAGGAGCCGGGCATAATTCACCCCTCCACTTT
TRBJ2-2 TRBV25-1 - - CASSEIPSDRPTLGELFF TGTGCCAGCAGTGAAATTCCCTCCGACAGGCCCACCCTAGGGGAGCTGTTTTTT
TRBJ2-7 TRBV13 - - CASSLGPPRLTYEQYF TGTGCCAGCAGCCTAGGGCCCCCCAGGCTGACCTACGAGCAGTACTTC
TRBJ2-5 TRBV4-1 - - CTSSHPGQGGGNEQYF TGCACCAGCAGCCACCCCGGACAGGGCGGGGGCAATGAGCAGTACTTC
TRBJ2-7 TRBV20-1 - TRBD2 CSGTSSRDHYEQYF TGCAGTGGGACTAGCTCCCGAGACCACTACGAGCAGTACTTC
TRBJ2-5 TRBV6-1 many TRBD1 CASSRDRAQETQYF TGTGCCAGCAGCCGTGACAGGGCGCAAGAGACCCAGTACTTC
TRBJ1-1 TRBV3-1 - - CASSQGGFMNTEAFF TGTGCCAGCAGCCAAGGGGGATTCATGAACACTGAAGCTTTCTTT
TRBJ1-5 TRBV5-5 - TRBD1 CASSLEGQGAYQPQHF TGTGCCAGCAGCTTGGAGGGACAGGGGGCCTATCAGCCCCAGCATTTT
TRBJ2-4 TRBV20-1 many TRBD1 CSAPDRGGNIQYF TGCAGTGCTCCGGACAGGGGAGGGAACATTCAGTACTTC
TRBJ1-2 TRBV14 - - CASSQEWAVVNYGYTF TGTGCCAGCAGCCAAGAATGGGCAGTGGTTAACTATGGCTACACCTTC
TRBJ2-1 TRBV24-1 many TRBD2 CATSDERGGSYNEQFF TGTGCCACCAGTGATGAGCGGGGGGGCTCCTACAATGAGCAGTTCTTC
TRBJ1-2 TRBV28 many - CASTLGGGIGYTF TGTGCCAGCACCCTAGGGGGGGGTATCGGCTACACCTTC
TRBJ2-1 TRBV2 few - CASSEDGTYNEQFF TGTGCCAGCAGTGAAGATGGGACCTACAATGAGCAGTTCTTC
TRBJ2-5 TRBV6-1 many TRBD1 CASSLSQGARVQETQYF TGTGCCAGCAGTCTGTCTCAGGGGGCTAGGGTCCAAGAGACCCAGTACTTC
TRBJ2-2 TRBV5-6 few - CASSLVGKNTGELFF TGTGCCAGCAGCTTGGTAGGGAAGAACACCGGGGAGCTGTTTTTT
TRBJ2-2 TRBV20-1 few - CSAREGQVRTGELFF TGCAGTGCTAGAGAAGGGCAGGTCCGCACCGGGGAGCTGTTTTTT
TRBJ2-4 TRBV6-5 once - CASHRRGGNIQYF TGTGCCAGCCACCGAAGGGGGGGAAACATTCAGTACTTC
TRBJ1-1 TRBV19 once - CASSMEGNTEAFF TGTGCCAGTAGTATGGAAGGGAACACTGAAGCTTTCTTT
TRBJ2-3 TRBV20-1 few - CSATNLKKDTQYF TGCAGTGCTACTAATCTAAAGAAAGATACGCAGTATTTT
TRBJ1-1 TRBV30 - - CAWRAEGRSEAFF TGTGCCTGGAGGGCTGAGGGCCGCAGTGAAGCTTTCTTT
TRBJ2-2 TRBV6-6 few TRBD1 CASRTRQGDTGELFF TGTGCCAGCAGAACGCGCCAGGGGGACACCGGGGAGCTGTTTTTT
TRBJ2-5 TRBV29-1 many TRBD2 CSVPGTSRETQYF TGCAGCGTTCCAGGGACTAGCCGAGAGACCCAGTACTTC
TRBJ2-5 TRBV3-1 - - CASSQEQDQRETQYF TGTGCCAGCAGCCAAGAACAGGACCAGCGGGAGACCCAGTACTTC
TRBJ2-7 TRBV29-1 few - CSVDVGYEQYF TGCAGCGTTGACGTGGGCTACGAGCAGTACTTC
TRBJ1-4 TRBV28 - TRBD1 CTSSSPDRENEKLFF TGTACCAGCAGTTCCCCGGACAGGGAGAATGAAAAACTGTTTTTT
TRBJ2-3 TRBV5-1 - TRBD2 CASLWSGSSSDTQYF TGCGCCAGCCTATGGAGCGGGAGTTCTTCGGATACGCAGTATTTT
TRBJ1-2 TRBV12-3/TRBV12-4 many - CASRDWDYGYTF TGTGCCAGCAGGGACTGGGACTATGGCTACACCTTC
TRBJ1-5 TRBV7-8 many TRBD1 CASSTQGVGEQPQHF TGTGCCAGCAGCACGCAGGGGGTAGGAGAACAGCCCCAGCATTTT
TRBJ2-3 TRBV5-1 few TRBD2 CASRRAGEGTDTQYF TGCGCCAGCAGGCGAGCGGGAGAGGGCACAGATACGCAGTATTTT
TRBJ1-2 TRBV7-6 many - CASSLAGPDGNYGYTF TGTGCCAGCAGCTTAGCAGGACCGGACGGAAACTATGGCTACACCTTC
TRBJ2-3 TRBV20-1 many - CSARVPGTDTQYF TGCAGTGCTAGAGTCCCAGGCACAGATACGCAGTATTTT
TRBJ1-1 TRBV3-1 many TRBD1 CASSQGGGTARNTEAFF TGTGCCAGCAGCCAAGGCGGAGGGACAGCTAGAAACACTGAAGCTTTCTTT
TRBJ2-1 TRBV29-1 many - CSVVRQGKYNEQFF TGCAGCGTTGTTCGCCAGGGAAAGTACAATGAGCAGTTCTTC
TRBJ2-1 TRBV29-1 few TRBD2 CSVTGTSGPNEQFF TGCAGCGTAACCGGGACTAGCGGACCAAATGAGCAGTTCTTC
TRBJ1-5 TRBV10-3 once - CAISESGISNQPQHF TGTGCCATCAGTGAGTCGGGGATTAGCAATCAGCCCCAGCATTTT
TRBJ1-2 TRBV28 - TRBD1 CASSLGGGPYGYTF TGTGCCAGCAGTTTAGGAGGGGGCCCCTATGGCTACACCTTC
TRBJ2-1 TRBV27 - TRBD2 CASSSPRLAGENEQFF TGTGCCAGCAGCTCCCCGCGACTAGCGGGAGAGAATGAGCAGTTCTTC
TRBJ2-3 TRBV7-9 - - CASSVRIGSTDTQYF TGTGCCAGCAGCGTCAGAATAGGGAGCACAGATACGCAGTATTTT
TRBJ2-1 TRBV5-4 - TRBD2 CASSSPSSGGRNEQFF TGTGCCAGCAGCAGCCCCTCTAGCGGGGGGAGGAATGAGCAGTTCTTC
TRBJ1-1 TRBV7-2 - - CASSLETGRRLNTEAFF TGTGCCAGCAGCTTAGAGACAGGACGGAGGTTGAACACTGAAGCTTTCTTT
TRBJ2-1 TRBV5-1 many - CASSPSGTEQFF TGTGCCAGCAGCCCCTCCGGTACTGAGCAGTTCTTC
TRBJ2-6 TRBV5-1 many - CASNQASGANVLTF TGCGCCAGCAACCAGGCATCTGGGGCCAACGTCCTGACTTTC
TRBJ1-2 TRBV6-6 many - CASSYWAGASYGYTF TGTGCCAGCAGTTACTGGGCAGGGGCCTCCTATGGCTACACCTTC
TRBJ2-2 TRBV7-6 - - CASSLLGESSTGELFF TGTGCCAGCAGCCTTCTTGGGGAATCATCCACCGGGGAGCTGTTTTTT
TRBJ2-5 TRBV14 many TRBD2 CASSNGLAGSSLETQYF TGTGCCAGCAGCAACGGACTAGCGGGGTCGTCTCTGGAGACCCAGTACTTC
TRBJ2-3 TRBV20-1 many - CSARHKRVPTPDTQYF TGCAGTGCTAGACATAAGCGTGTACCTACGCCAGATACGCAGTATTTT
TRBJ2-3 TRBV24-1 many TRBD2 CATSGTSGLTDTQYSALNTQYF TGTGCCACCAGTGGAACTAGCGGGCTCACAGATACGCAGTATTCGGCCCTCAATACGCAGTATTTT
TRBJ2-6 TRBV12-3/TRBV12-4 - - CASSRGTGANVLTF TGTGCCAGCAGCAGGGGAACTGGGGCCAACGTCCTGACTTTC
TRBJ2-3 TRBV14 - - CASSQSPDTHTDTQYF TGTGCCAGCAGCCAGAGCCCCGACACCCACACAGATACGCAGTATTTT
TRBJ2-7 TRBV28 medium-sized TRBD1 CASSDRDSLGEQYF TGTGCCAGCAGCGACCGGGACAGCCTCGGCGAGCAGTACTTC
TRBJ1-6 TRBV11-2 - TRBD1 CVSSLGTGHSPLHF TGTGTCAGCAGCTTAGGGACAGGGCATTCACCCCTCCACTTT
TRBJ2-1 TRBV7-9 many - CASSFGRNEQFF TGTGCCAGCAGCTTCGGTCGCAATGAGCAGTTCTTC
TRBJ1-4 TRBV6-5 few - CASSQIAGEKLFF TGTGCCAGCAGCCAAATCGCGGGGGAAAAACTGTTTTTT
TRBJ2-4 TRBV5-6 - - CASSPAGGAQSRYF TGTGCCAGCAGCCCCGCCGGCGGGGCCCAGTCTCGGTACTTC